This T cell receptor (beta chain) was identified in a study of regulatory T cells in long-lasting Graves disease (dated by TCRdb to the early 2020s). For context, the study as a whole: Newly diagnosed Graves' disease patients had taken antithyroid drugs for less than 3 months. The study was registered as a clinical trial and conducted in China. A total of around 35 samples underwent TCR sequencing: around 13 from persistent and roughly 20 from newly diagnosed Graves' disease patients. Peripheral blood TCR sequencing and RNA sequencing compared persistent Graves' disease patients with newly diagnosed Graves' disease patients. General findings and caveats noted by the study authors: Compared with newly diagnosed patients, persistent Graves' disease patients had lower TCR Shannon entropy and fewer highly expanded clones, which suggests clonal expansion. The small sample size was acknowledged by the authors as a limitation that may reduce accuracy. Peripheral blood alone was examined, since thyroid tissue, which constituted the primary lesion, could not be accessed. Only the TCR beta chain was sequenced and analyzed. A larger number of public clonotypes was shared among persistent patients (fewer than 3,000) than among newly diagnosed patients (approximately 1,000). TRBV28, TRBJ1-2 and TRBJ2-5 were preferentially used in persistent disease, while TRBV20-1 and TRBJ2-1 were favored in newly diagnosed disease.

Library preparation employed multiplex PCR. TCRdb shows the sequencer as Illumina HiSeq 4000. To build TCR beta libraries, CDR3 regions were amplified by Arm-PCR using iRepertoire HTBI primers. PCR products were gel purified before sequencing. The study's processing was this. Gene usage analysis of CDR3 amino acid clonotypes relied on the roughly 58 TRBV and about 13 TRBJ segments identified across samples. Filtered high-quality paired reads were merged into contigs using COPE and FqMerger. Contigs were aligned with BLAST to IMGT TRBV, TRBD and TRBJ reference genes, and CDR3 was defined per IMGT. Any clonotype with a frequency above 0.1% was classified as a highly expanded clone. Repertoire diversity was measured by Shannon entropy, and V-J evenness by the Gini coefficient. A clonotype found in more than one individual was treated as public. The public sequencing data were trimmed at Q25 with fastp and processed into clonotypes with MiXCR by TCRdb, which kept only in-frame beta chains. Under each unique CDR3 protein, matching rows form one entry showing the most common genes and DNA. These V and J calls originate from TCRdb's pipeline instead of the authors' own analysis. Counted in this sample were about 420,000 distinct CDR3 sequences; 16% of them appeared once. In total, the top ten clones hold about a quarter of the sample.

As encoded in the germline V gene, CDR1 is SGHTA while CDR2 is FQGTGA. The CDR3, cysteine through phenylalanine, is 18 amino acids long. Here the CDR3 DNA is all that survives: 54 bases in frame from base 1. The germline V and J ends show losses of 1 base and 4 bases respectively, and no gene match explains 9 bases of the junction. In the paper's terms, the time point label means: newly diagnosed GD, antithyroid drugs for less than 3 months. RNA was extracted from PBMCs in TRIzol for both TCR sequencing and RNA sequencing. Graves' disease was diagnosed according to American Thyroid Association guidelines. Patients for the study were recruited at an endocrinology department in Xi'an, China. Each patient gave about 8.1 milliliters of peripheral blood, collected in an EDTA anticoagulant tube. Ficoll Paque Plus density gradient separation was used to isolate PBMCs, and no further T cell sorting was done. An Agilent 2100 Bioanalyzer and agarose gel were used to check RNA quality, and a NanoDrop 2000 was used to measure RNA concentration.

This clonotype has just a few counts. Its antigen specificity is not known. No base quality information exists; no much larger clone differs at one position. These data were also filed under a second study, of T cells in Graves' hyperthyroidism and ophthalmopathy. In that second paper, the authors write: A patient counted as having stable Graves' hyperthyroidism if no progression to ophthalmopathy occurred over 18 months of follow-up. Hyperthyroidism patients were aged 18 to 65 years and newly diagnosed, with disease duration of less than 2 months. Exclusion was applied to patients with uncontrolled infections, other autoimmune diseases, pregnancy or lactation. Diagnoses were based on clinical symptoms, serum thyroxine and TRAb, thyroid ultrasound and orbital computed tomography. A first-round RT-PCR of the TCR CDR3 used the HTBI primer set with the Qiagen OneStep RT-PCR kit. Most expanded thyroid clonotypes (frequency above 0.001) were also detected in blood, suggesting blood repertoires may reflect thyroid immune responses. A 13 V-J signature model separated ophthalmopathy from stable hyperthyroidism, with approximately 86% sensitivity and roughly 81% specificity in cross-validation and 80%/75% in testing. In validation, the model predicted progression to ophthalmopathy a median of about 6.8 months before onset, with around 70% sensitivity and more than 72% specificity. To identify TCR V-J signatures that set the groups apart, the researchers used a discovery cohort of approximately 98 patients, made up of approximately 43 with Graves' ophthalmopathy and 57 with stable Graves' hyperthyroidism. Prospective prediction of ophthalmopathy was tested in an independent validation cohort of 18 to 20 hyperthyroidism patients and 17 patients who later progressed to ophthalmopathy. The roughly 94 discovery patients were randomly split 7:3 into training and test sets. The study also compared thyroid tissue and blood T-cell repertoires from a handful of Graves' hyperthyroidism patients. Once sampling was done, hyperthyroidism patients were given methimazole at a starting dose of 30 mg daily, whereas ophthalmopathy patients were given high-dose intravenous methylprednisolone. Libraries were constructed in a second round of multiplex PCR, after which size selection and purification were performed. Paired-end sequencing of the libraries was performed with 100 bp reads on an Illumina HiSeq2000. SOAPnuke was used to process the raw data, with reads discarded if the reads contained adapters or uncalled bases, had a mean Phred below 15, or lacked an exact constant-primer or identifier match. COPE v1.2.5 was used to merge the high-quality paired reads, and each unique nucleotide sequence was defined as a clonotype. MiTCR v1.1 was used to align clonotypes to the IMGT TRBV, TRBD and TRBJ reference segments. Only V-J combinations with frequency above 0.0001, covering roughly 99% of repertoires, were analysed. A TCS score was defined as the ratio of F50 (clonal expansion) to E x V (chaos), with BLOSUM62-based TCRdist applied between CDR3 peptides within each V-J. Welch's t-statistics and random forest reduced around 510 V-J features to 13, which were used in a naive Bayes classifier (R e1071). No statistical method was used to set the sample size in advance, and investigators knew the group allocation. According to the paper, TCR Vbeta CDR3 sequencing was carried out on about 140 peripheral blood samples, which came from under 50 ophthalmopathy, about 75 hyperthyroidism and roughly 17 progressor patients.

Specimen: peripheral blood mononuclear cells (PBMCs), collected at new diagnosis, from a patient treated with antithyroid drugs. The rearrangement combines TRBV7-3 with TRBJ2-2; 10 bases in the junction line up with TRBD2. This sequence was found in a woman younger than 30 with Graves disease. Donor details come from another sample of the same person, matched by shared clones. CDR3 sequence: CASSLIAGGIGSTGELFF. The DNA reads TGTGCCAGCAGCTTAATAGCGGGAGGTATCGGTTCCACCGGGGAGCTGTTTTTT.